This entry lists 17 T cell receptor beta chains sequenced from one sample in a study of glioma-infiltrating T cells after dendritic cell vaccination. Time point: after dendritic cell vaccination, including at tumor progression/relapse. The repertoire was sequenced with immunoSEQ multiplex PCR; TCRdb's copy has only in-frame clones and lacks some. The sample carries some 91,000 clones, approximately 78% recorded once. Specimen: blood, collected after dendritic cell vaccination. The receptors derive from a human donor with glioblastoma.

The gene calls are TRBV6-5 and TRBJ1-4, with TRBD1 as a possible D gene (6 bases). This CDR3 spans 12 amino acids. Looked up from germline, CDR1 is MNHEY and CDR2 is SVGAGI. V shed 5 bases and J shed 8 bases, with 9 bases lying between them. The CDR3 here is CASSPGDEKLFF. The DNA of the CDR3 is TGTGCCAGCAGTCCAGGGGACGAAAAACTGTTTTTT.

The rearrangement uses TRBV15 and TRBJ1-1; perhaps TRBD1 as D (6 bases). CDR3 length: 14 amino acids. Germline V CDR1 and CDR2: LNHNV, YYDKDF (reference sequence). Trimming stripped 1 base from V and 0 bases from J, with 6 bases between. DNA of the CDR3: TGTGCCACCAGCAGAGGGACAGTGAACACTGAAGCTTTCTTT. This sequence encodes CATSRGTVNTEAFF.

The chain uses TRBV6-6 and TRBJ2-5; D call uncertain. This CDR3 region has 13 residues. In germline, CDR1 is MNHNY, CDR2 SVGAGI (reference sequence). V lost 0 bases and J 4 bases, leaving 6 bases between the germline ends. CDR3: CASSYSGLETQYF. CDR3 DNA: TGTGCCAGCAGTTACTCGGGCCTAGAGACCCAGTACTTC.

This chain connects TRBV4-1 to TRBJ1-5, with D possibly matching TRBD1 (6 bases). CDR1 and CDR2 (germline): MGHRA, YSYEKL. V was trimmed by 6 bases and J by 7 bases, leaving 19 bases between them. The CDR3 totals 15 residues. The DNA of the CDR3 is TGCGCCAGCAGTAAGGGAGAGGGGGTGGCGCAGCCCCAGCATTTT. This translates into CASSKGEGVAQPQHF.

The gene calls are TRBV5-1 and TRBJ1-1; D might be TRBD1 (6 bases). Germline assignment: CDR1 SGHRS and CDR2 YFSETQ. Trimming removed 4 bases at V and 1 base at J, with 11 bases between. This CDR3 contains 14 residues. The CDR3 loop is CASSVGQPNTEAFF. The CDR3, as DNA: TGCGCCAGCAGCGTCGGACAGCCGAACACTGAAGCTTTCTTT.

The chain uses TRBV19 and TRBJ1-2, with D hard to call. Germline V gene sequence: CDR1 LNHDA, CDR2 SQIVND (reference sequence). The CDR3 sequence is 13 residues long. V gave up 7 bases and J gave up 2 bases, with 11 bases separating them. This CDR3 is CASKPGANYGYTF. The CDR3 coding sequence is TGTGCCAGTAAGCCAGGCGCGAACTATGGCTACACCTTC.

This chain links TRBV5-1 with TRBJ1-1; no firm D call. Germline V gene data show CDR1 as SGHRS and CDR2 as YFSETQ. The CDR3 is 12 amino acids. Trimming removed 4 bases from V and 2 bases from J, with 6 bases in between. The CDR3 is CASSTGNTEAFF. The CDR3 region has the DNA TGCGCCAGCAGCACCGGTAACACTGAAGCTTTCTTT.

The chain recombines TRBV11-1 with TRBJ2-7, with TRBD1 matching 7 bases. Germline loops: CDR1 SGHAT, CDR2 FQDESV (reference sequence). Unmatched junction bases numbered 5, after V lost 6 bases and J lost 3 bases. This CDR3 is 13 amino acids long. CDR3 coding DNA: TGTGCCAGCAGTAGGGACAGAGTCTACGAGCAGTACGTC. It translates to CASSRDRVYEQYV.

This chain links TRBV6-4 with TRBJ2-2, with 13 bases aligning to TRBD2. This CDR3 spans 18 amino acids. The ends lost 6 bases at V and 2 bases at J; junction bases unmatched: 9. Germline-derived CDR1 and CDR2 are MRHNA and SNTAGT. The DNA for the CDR3 is TGTGCCAGCAGCCACGCAGGACTAGCGGGAGATAACACCGGGGAGCTGTTTTTT. This translates into CASSHAGLAGDNTGELFF.

The chain uses TRBV7-9 and TRBJ2-7; TRBD1 matches 7 bases. The germline gives CDR1 SEHNR, CDR2 FQNEAQ (reference sequence). The J segment lost 2 bases and the V segment lost 6 bases, leaving 10 bases of the junction unmatched. The CDR3 covers 15 residues. The CDR3, as DNA: TGTGCCAGCAGTCAGACAGGGTCACCCACCTACGAGCAGTACTTC. It is translated as CASSQTGSPTYEQYF.

This chain uses TRBV6-1 with TRBJ2-1; 11 bases line up with TRBD2. This CDR3 contains 15 residues. Germline values: CDR1 MNHNS, CDR2 SASEGT. Trimming cost V 6 bases and J 9 bases; bases outside gene matches: 10. CDR3 in DNA: TGTGCCAGCAGGCCCCCTAGCGGGGGGTTGGGTGAGCAGTTCTTC. Translation: CASRPPSGGLGEQFF.

A few counts support this clone. This chain links TRBV5-8 with TRBJ1-2, with D possibly matching TRBD1 (5 bases). V lost 3 bases and J 3 bases, leaving 18 bases between the germline ends. In germline, CDR1 is SGHTS, CDR2 YDEGEE. This CDR3 has 16 residues. The CDR3 spells CASSSVNLDSYYGYTF. The CDR3 nucleotides are TGTGCCAGCAGCTCGGTAAACCTCGACAGCTACTATGGCTACACCTTC.

The rearrangement links TRBV2 to TRBJ2-2; weak D call: TRBD2 (6 bases). Germline CDR1 SNHLY, CDR2 FYNNEI. Trimming stripped 11 bases from V and 5 bases from J, with 18 bases between. The CDR3 has 14 residues. The CDR3: CACYRDSKTGELFF. The CDR3 DNA follows: TGTGCCTGTTACCGGGACTCCAAAACCGGGGAGCTGTTTTTT. Drawing the rest from reference TRBV2 and TRBJ2-2, the complete variable domain is EPEVTQTPSHQVTQMGQEVILRCVPISNHLYFYWYRQILGQKVEFLVSFYNNEISEKSEIFDDQFSVERPDGSNFTLKIRSTKLEDSAMYFCACYRDSKTGELFFGEGSRLTVL.

The chain combines TRBV15 with TRBJ2-3; possible D gene TRBD2, 7 bases. Germline CDR1 and CDR2: LNHNV and YYDKDF (reference sequence). Trimming took 6 bases from V and 0 from J, leaving 13 bases between them. The CDR3 is 15 residues long. The CDR3 reads CATSPGGASTDTQYF. CDR3 DNA: TGTGCCACCAGTCCTGGGGGGGCCAGCACAGATACGCAGTATTTT.

The chain couples TRBV6-6 to TRBJ1-1, with 8 bases matching TRBD1. The V and J ends lost 5 bases and 6 bases, in that order; junction bases with no gene match: 11. In germline, CDR1 is MNHNY, CDR2 SVGAGI (reference sequence). CDR3 length: 15 residues. The CDR3 reads CASSPSRQGAPEAFF. The CDR3 nucleotides are TGTGCCAGCAGTCCCTCCAGGCAGGGGGCCCCTGAAGCTTTCTTT.

This chain links TRBV25-1 with TRBJ1-1, with TRBD1 identical over 11 bases. The ends lost 8 bases at V and 5 bases at J; junction bases unmatched: 7. Germline lookup yields CDR1 MGHDK and CDR2 SYGVNS. This CDR3 has 14 amino acids. CDR3 region: CASSWDRGGTEAFF. In DNA, the CDR3 is TGTGCCAGCTCCTGGGACAGGGGGGGAACTGAAGCTTTCTTT.

This sequence joins TRBV6-6 and TRBJ2-2, with D maybe TRBD1 (5 bases). CDR3 length: 14 residues. V was clipped by 6 bases and J by 5 bases, with 13 bases between them. Looked up from germline, CDR1 is MNHNY and CDR2 is SVGAGI (reference sequence). This CDR3 reads CASRQTAQTGELFF. The DNA of the CDR3 is TGTGCCAGCAGACAGACAGCCCAGACCGGGGAGCTGTTTTTT.